This T cell receptor (beta chain) was recovered during a study of T cell responses to AZD1222 COVID-19 vaccine. Study overall: Timing groups of about 4 and about 12 weeks for second doses were pooled.

In germline, CDR1 is SEHNR, CDR2 FQNEAQ (reference sequence). Deletions cut 1 base from V and 4 bases from J, with 8 bases between. This CDR3 is 14 amino acids long. Study findings and constraints: Just six or seven AZD1222 recipients tested seropositive at baseline. The reported proportion of spike-specific TCRs targeting unmutated variant regions was nearly half. Repertoire samples came only from after the peak T cell response.

Assay used: immunoSEQ multiplex PCR; TCRdb lists only in-frame clones, some missing. The repertoire holds around 160,000 clones, with about 92% as singletons. On this clone: The antigen remains undetermined.

The chain links TRBV7-9 to TRBJ1-3; no firm D call. This sequence was found in an adult in good health. The input for sequencing was peripheral blood, taken on day 0 of AZD1222 vaccination. The CDR3 loop is CASSLVPSGNTIYF. CDR3 coding DNA: TGTGCCAGCAGCTTAGTCCCCTCCGGAAACACCATATATTTT. Complete variable domain (other parts from reference TRBV7-9 and TRBJ1-3): DTGVSQNPRHKITKRGQNVTFRCDPISEHNRLYWYRQTLGQGPEFLTYFQNEAQLEKSRLLSDRFSAERPKGSFSTLEIQRTEQGDSAMYLCASSLVPSGNTIYFGEGSWLTVV.